These 3 T cell receptor beta chains originate from one sample sequenced in a study of T-cell reconstitution after alpha-beta-depleted transplantation in children. Molecular barcoding with unique molecular identifiers was used for the TCRbeta library. TCRdb re-analysed the PCR reads in MiXCR, keeping a single row per CDR3 protein. This sample has about 220,000 distinct CDR3 sequences, with under 20% found just once. The specimen was PBMCs, mostly from graft donor cells, collected 360 days after TCRalphabeta/CD19-depleted stem cell transplant. These receptors came from a male patient between 2 and 10 years old who had a stem cell transplant for acute lymphoblastic leukemia, so the T cells may come from the graft donor.

V and J are TRBV5-1 and TRBJ2-6, with 12 bases lining up with TRBD2. The CDR3 has 19 residues. Trimming cost V 2 bases and J 1 base; bases outside gene matches: 7. Per germline, CDR1 SGHRS and CDR2 YFSETQ. CDR3 residues: CASSLGLAGIGSGANVLTF. CDR3 DNA sequence: TGCGCCAGCAGCTTAGGACTAGCGGGGATTGGATCTGGGGCCAACGTCCTGACTTTC.

The V gene is TRBV27, the J gene TRBJ2-3; the match to TRBD2 covers 7 bases. This CDR3 region has 16 residues. Germline V CDR1 and CDR2: MNHEY, SMNVEV (reference sequence). Unmatched junction bases numbered 11, after V lost 5 bases and J lost 3 bases. The CDR3 DNA reads TGTGCCAGCAGTCCGCGTACGGCGGGGGTGACAGATACGCAGTATTTT. This codes for CASSPRTAGVTDTQYF.

This clonotype showed up just a few times. The CDR3 sequence: CASSQAHVNTEAFF. The CDR3 DNA is TGTGCCAGCAGCCAAGCACATGTGAACACTGAAGCTTTCTTT. The chain recombines TRBV4-2 with TRBJ1-1; D remains unclear. V lost 1 base and J 0 bases, leaving 6 bases between the germline ends. This CDR3 has 14 residues. CDR1 is LGHNA, CDR2 YNFKEQ, per germline.